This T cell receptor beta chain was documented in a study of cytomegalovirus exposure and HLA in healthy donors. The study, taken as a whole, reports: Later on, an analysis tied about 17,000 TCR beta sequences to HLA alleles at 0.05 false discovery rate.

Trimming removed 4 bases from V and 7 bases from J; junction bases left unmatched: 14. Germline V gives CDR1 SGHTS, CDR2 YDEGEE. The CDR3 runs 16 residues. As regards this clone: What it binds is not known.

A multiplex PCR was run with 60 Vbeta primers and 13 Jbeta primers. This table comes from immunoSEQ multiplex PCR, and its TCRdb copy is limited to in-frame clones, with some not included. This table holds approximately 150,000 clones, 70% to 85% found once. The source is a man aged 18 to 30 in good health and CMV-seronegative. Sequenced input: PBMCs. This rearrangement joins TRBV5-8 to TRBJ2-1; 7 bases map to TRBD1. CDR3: CASSQPTGARRNEQFF. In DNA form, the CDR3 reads TGTGCCAGCAGCCAACCTACAGGGGCTCGAAGGAATGAGCAGTTCTTC.